This TCR beta chain appears in the sequencing data of a study of blood T cells in healthy people across ages. Each donor's blood draw was approximately 10 milliliters of peripheral blood. The CDR3 is 14 residues long. Germline assignment: CDR1 LGHDT and CDR2 YNNKEL (reference sequence). Trimming pared 2 bases from V and 5 bases from J, leaving 12 bases between. Next came a second PCR, run for about 6 to 12 cycles, which used a sample-barcoded 5' primer along with a J-beta primer mix. The yield of each sample was at least 2.5 million CDR3-containing paired-end reads. MiXCR, applied by TCRdb to the 5' RACE reads, yields one record per CDR3 protein. The repertoire holds approximately 690,000 distinct CDR3 sequences, with 58% as singletons.

The sequencing sample was made of blood. This chain links TRBV3-1 with TRBJ2-5, with D tentatively TRBD1 or TRBD2 (5 bases each). This TCR was recovered from a man aged 55 to 70 in good health. CDR3 nucleotides: TGTGCCAGCAGCCAATCGGGGCGGTCGGAGACCCAGTACTTC. Residues: CASSQSGRSETQYF.